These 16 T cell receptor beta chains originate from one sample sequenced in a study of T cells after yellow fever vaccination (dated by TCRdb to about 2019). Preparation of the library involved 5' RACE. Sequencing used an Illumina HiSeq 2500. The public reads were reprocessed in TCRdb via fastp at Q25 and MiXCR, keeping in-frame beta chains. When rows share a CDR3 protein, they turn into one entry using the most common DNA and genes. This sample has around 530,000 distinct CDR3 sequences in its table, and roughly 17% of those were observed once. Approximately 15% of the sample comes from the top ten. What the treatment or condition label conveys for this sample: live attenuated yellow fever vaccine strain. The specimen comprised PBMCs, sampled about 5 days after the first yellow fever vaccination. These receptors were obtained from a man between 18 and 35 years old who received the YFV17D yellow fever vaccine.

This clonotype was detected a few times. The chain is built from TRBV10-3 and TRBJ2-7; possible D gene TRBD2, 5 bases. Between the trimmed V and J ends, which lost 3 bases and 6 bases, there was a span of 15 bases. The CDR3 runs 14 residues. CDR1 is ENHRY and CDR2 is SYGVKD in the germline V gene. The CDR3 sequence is CAISDAGLSSEQYF. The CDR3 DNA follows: TGTGCCATCAGTGACGCGGGCCTCTCGTCCGAGCAGTACTTC.

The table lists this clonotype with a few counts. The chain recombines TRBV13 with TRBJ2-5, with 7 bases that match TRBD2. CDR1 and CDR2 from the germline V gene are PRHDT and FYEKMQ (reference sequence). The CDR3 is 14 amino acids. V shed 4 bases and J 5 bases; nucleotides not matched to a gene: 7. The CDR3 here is CASSSSGVLETQYF. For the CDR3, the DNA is TGTGCCAGCAGCTCGAGCGGGGTGTTGGAGACCCAGTACTTC.

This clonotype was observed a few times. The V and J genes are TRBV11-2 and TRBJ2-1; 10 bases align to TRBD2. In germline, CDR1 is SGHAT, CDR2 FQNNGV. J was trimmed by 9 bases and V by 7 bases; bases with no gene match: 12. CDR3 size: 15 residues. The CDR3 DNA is TGTGCCAGCAAACTATCAGCGGGGGGGCCAAGTGAGCAGTTCTTC. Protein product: CASKLSAGGPSEQFF.

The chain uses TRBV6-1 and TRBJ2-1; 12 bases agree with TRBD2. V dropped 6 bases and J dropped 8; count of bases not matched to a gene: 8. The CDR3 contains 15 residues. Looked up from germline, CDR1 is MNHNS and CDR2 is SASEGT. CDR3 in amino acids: CASSLSSGGAHEQFF. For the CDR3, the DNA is TGTGCCAGCAGCCTTTCTAGCGGGGGGGCACATGAGCAGTTCTTC.

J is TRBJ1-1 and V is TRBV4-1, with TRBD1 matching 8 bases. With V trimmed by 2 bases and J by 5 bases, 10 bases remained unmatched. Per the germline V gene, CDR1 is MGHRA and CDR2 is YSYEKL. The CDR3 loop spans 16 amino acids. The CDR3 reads CASSQPFNRGDTEAFF. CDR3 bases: TGCGCCAGCAGCCAACCCTTTAACAGGGGGGATACTGAAGCTTTCTTT.

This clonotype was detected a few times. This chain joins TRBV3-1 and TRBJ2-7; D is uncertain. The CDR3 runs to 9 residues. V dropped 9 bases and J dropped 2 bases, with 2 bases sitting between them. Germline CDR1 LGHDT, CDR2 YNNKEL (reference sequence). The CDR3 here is CASPYEQYF. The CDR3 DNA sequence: TGTGCCAGTCCCTACGAGCAGTACTTC.

CDR3: CASSFAQGGNGYTF. In DNA form, the CDR3 reads TGCGCCAGCAGCTTTGCTCAGGGGGGGAATGGCTACACCTTC. The chain has TRBV5-1 and TRBJ1-2, with TRBD1 matching 7 bases. Germline V CDR1 and CDR2: SGHRS, YFSETQ. The CDR3 has 14 residues. V lost 2 bases and J lost 6; bases outside the gene matches: 7.

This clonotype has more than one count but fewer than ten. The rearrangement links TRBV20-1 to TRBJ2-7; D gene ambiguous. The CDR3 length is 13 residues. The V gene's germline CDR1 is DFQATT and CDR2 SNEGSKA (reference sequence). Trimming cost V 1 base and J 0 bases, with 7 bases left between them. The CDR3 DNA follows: TGCAGTGCTAGAGCACAGAGCTCCTACGAGCAGTACTTC. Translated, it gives CSARAQSSYEQYF.

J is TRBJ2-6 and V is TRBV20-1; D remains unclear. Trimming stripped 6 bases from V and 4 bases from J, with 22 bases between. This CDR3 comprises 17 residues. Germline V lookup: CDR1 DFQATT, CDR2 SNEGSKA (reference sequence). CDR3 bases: TGCAGTGCGAAGGAGCCAAATATCCGTACAGGGGCCAACGTCCTGACTTTC. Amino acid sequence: CSAKEPNIRTGANVLTF.

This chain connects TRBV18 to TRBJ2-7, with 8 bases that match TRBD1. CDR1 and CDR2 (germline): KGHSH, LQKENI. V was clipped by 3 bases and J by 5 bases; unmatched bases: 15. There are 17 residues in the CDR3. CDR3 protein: CASSPPPGGPPYDEQYV. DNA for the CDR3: TGTGCCAGCTCACCTCCACCAGGGGGCCCCCCATACGACGAGCAGTACGTC.

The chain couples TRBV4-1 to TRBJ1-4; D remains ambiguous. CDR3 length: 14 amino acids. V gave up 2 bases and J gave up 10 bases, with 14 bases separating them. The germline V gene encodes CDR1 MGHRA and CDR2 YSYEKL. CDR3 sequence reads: CASSQPPQSGKLFF. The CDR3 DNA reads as TGCGCCAGCAGCCAACCCCCCCAAAGTGGAAAACTGTTTTTT.

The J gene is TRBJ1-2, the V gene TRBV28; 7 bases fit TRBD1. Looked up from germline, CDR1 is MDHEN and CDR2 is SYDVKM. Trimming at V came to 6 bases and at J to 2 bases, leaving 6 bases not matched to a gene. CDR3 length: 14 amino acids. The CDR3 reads CASRTGQLNYGYTF. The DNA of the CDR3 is TGTGCCAGCAGAACGGGACAGCTCAACTATGGCTACACCTTC.

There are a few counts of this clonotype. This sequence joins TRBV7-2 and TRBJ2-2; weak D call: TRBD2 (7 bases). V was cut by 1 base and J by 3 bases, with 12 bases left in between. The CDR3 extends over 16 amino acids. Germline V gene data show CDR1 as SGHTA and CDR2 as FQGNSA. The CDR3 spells CASSLVGGADTGELFF. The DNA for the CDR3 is TGTGCCAGCAGCTTAGTAGGGGGGGCCGACACCGGGGAGCTGTTTTTT. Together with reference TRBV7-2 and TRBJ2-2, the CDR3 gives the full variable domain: GAGVSQSPSNKVTEKGKDVELRCDPISGHTALYWYRQSLGQGLEFLIYFQGNSAPDKSGLPSDRFSAERTGGSVSTLTIQRTQQEDSAVYLCASSLVGGADTGELFFGEGSRLTVL.

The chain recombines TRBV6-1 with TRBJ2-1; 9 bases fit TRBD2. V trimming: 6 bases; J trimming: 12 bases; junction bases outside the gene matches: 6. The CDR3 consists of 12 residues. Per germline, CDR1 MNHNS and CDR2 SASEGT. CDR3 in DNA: TGTGCCAGCAGAAGTAGCGGGGGAGGGCAGTTCTTC. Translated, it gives CASRSSGGGQFF.

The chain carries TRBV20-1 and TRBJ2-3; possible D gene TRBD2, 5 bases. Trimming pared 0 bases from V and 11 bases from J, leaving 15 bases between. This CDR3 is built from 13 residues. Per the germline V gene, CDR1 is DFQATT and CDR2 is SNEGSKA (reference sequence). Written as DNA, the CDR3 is TGCAGTGCTAGAGAGGGTGGCGGACTTTTGCAGTATTTT. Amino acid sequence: CSAREGGGLLQYF.

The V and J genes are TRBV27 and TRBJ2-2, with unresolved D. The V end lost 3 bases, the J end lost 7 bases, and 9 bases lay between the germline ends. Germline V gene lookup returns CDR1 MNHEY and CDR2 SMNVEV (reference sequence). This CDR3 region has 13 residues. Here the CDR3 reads CASSFSIDGELFF. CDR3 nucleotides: TGTGCCAGCAGTTTTAGTATAGACGGGGAGCTGTTTTTT.